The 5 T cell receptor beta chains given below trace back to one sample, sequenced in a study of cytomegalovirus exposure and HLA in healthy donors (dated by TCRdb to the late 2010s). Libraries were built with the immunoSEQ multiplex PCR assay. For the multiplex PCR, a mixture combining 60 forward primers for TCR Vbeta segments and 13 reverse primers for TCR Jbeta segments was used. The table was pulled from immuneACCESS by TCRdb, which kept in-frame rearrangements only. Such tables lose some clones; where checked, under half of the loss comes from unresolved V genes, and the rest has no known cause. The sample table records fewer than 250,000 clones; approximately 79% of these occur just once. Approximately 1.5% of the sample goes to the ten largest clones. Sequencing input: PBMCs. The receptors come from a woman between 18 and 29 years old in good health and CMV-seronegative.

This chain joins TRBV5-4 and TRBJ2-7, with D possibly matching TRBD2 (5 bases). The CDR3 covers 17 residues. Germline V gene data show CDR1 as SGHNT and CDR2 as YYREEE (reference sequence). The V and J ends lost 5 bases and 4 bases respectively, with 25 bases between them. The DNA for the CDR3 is TGTGCCAGCAGTTCCCAACGAGGCGGGCCGACAAATTACGAGCAGTACTTC. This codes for CASSSQRGGPTNYEQYF.

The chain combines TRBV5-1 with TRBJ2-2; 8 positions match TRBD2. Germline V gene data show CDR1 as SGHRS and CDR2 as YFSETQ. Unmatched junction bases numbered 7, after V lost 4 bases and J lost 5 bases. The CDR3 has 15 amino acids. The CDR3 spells CASSPTGGRTGELFF. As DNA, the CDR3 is TGCGCCAGCAGCCCTACGGGGGGGCGAACCGGGGAGCTGTTTTTT.

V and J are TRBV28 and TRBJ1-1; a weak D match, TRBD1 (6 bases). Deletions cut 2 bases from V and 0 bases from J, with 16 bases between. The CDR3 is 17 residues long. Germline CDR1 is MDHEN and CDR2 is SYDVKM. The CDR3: CASSLKRFRGLNTEAFF. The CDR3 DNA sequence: TGTGCCAGCAGTTTAAAGCGATTTAGGGGGTTGAACACTGAAGCTTTCTTT.

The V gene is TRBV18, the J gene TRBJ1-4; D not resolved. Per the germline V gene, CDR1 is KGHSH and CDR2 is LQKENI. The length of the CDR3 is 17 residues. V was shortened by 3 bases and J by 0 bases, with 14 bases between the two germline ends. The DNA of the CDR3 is TGTGCCAGCTCACCTACCGCCACGCGGGCAACTAATGAAAAACTGTTTTTT. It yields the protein CASSPTATRATNEKLFF.

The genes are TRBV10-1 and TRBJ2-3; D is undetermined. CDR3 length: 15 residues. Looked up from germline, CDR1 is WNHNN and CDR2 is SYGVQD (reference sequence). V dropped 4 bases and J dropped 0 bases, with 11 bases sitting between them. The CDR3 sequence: CASSAVRSSTDTQYF. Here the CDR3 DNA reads TGCGCCAGCAGTGCCGTGAGATCTAGCACAGATACGCAGTATTTT.